This entry lists 17 T cell receptor beta chains sequenced from one sample in a study of technical replicates of blood from four donors. Method: immunoSEQ multiplex PCR; TCRdb's copy keeps in-frame clones and lacks some. The sample lists 85,000 to 100,000 clones, approximately 94% occurring once. The specimen sequenced was T cells isolated from PBMCs. These TCRs come from a human donor in good health.

The rearrangement links TRBV4-1 to TRBJ1-1; no clear D. The V and J ends lost 1 base and 3 bases respectively, with 9 bases between them. This CDR3 contains 14 residues. Germline CDR1 and CDR2: MGHRA and YSYEKL. The CDR3 loop reads CASSQVAGYTEAFF. In nucleotides, the CDR3 is TGCGCCAGCAGCCAAGTAGCCGGGTACACTGAAGCTTTCTTT.

J is TRBJ2-1 and V is TRBV7-9; 8 positions match TRBD2. The V gene end was trimmed by 4 bases and the J gene end by 5 bases; junction bases not matched to a gene: 7. This CDR3 contains 15 residues. Per germline, CDR1 SEHNR and CDR2 FQNEAQ (reference sequence). The chain's CDR3 is CASSSRGGVHNEQFF. The CDR3 nucleotides read TGTGCCAGCAGCTCCCGGGGGGGGGTGCACAATGAGCAGTTCTTC.

The chain has TRBV28 and TRBJ1-4; no reliable D call. The length of the CDR3 is 15 residues. Trimming removed 4 bases from V and 8 bases from J, with 17 bases in between. The germline CDR1 and CDR2 sequences are MDHEN and SYDVKM. CDR3 sequence: CASSSTPGMEEKLFF. The CDR3 DNA reads TGTGCCAGCAGTTCCACACCCGGGATGGAGGAAAAACTGTTTTTT.

This clone was recorded only once. This rearrangement joins TRBV11-3 to TRBJ2-7, with D possibly being TRBD1 (6 bases). Germline V lookup: CDR1 SGHNT, CDR2 YENEEA. The CDR3 totals 15 residues. V lost 3 bases and J 5 bases, leaving 17 bases between the germline ends. CDR3 DNA sequence: TGTGCCAGCAGCTTGAACAGGTGGGGGCTCGACGAGCAGTACTTC. Its protein is CASSLNRWGLDEQYF. The whole variable domain, remainder taken from reference TRBV11-3 and TRBJ2-7, is EAGVVQSPRYKIIEKKQPVAFWCNPISGHNTLYWYLQNLGQGPELLIRYENEEAVDDSQLPKDRFSAERLKGVDSTLKIQPAELGDSAVYLCASSLNRWGLDEQYFGPGTRLTVT.

V usage is TRBV11-2 and J usage is TRBJ2-1, with a tentative D call TRBD1 (5 bases). CDR1 is SGHAT, CDR2 FQNNGV, per germline. Between the trimmed V and J ends, which lost 3 bases and 2 bases, there was a span of 11 bases. The CDR3 sequence is 15 residues long. CDR3 region: CASSFLAGTYNEQFF. Written as DNA, the CDR3 is TGTGCCAGCAGCTTTCTTGCAGGGACCTACAATGAGCAGTTCTTC.

The J gene is TRBJ2-5, the V gene TRBV15, with D perhaps matching TRBD2 (5 bases). Germline CDR1 LNHNV, CDR2 YYDKDF (reference sequence). With 0 bases removed from V and 5 bases from J, the gap between germline ends came to 13 bases. The CDR3 is 15 amino acids. CDR3 in amino acids: CATSREDAGGETQYF. The CDR3 DNA reads TGTGCCACCAGCAGAGAGGATGCCGGCGGGGAGACCCAGTACTTC.

The chain links TRBV7-6 to TRBJ2-1; the D is unclear. The CDR3 spans 14 residues. Germline V gives CDR1 SGHVS, CDR2 FNYEAQ. Trimming shortened V by 5 bases and J by 1 base, and 9 bases separated the two germline ends. The CDR3 DNA reads TGTGCCAGCAGCACAGCCCGGTCCTACAATGAGCAGTTCTTC. As protein: CASSTARSYNEQFF. The full variable domain, with the rest looked up from reference TRBV7-6 and TRBJ2-1, is GAGVSQSPRYKVTKRGQDVALRCDPISGHVSLYWYRQALGQGPEFLTYFNYEAQQDKSGLPNDRFSAERPEGSISTLTIQRTEQRDSAMYRCASSTARSYNEQFFGPGTRLTVL.

The genes are TRBV18 and TRBJ2-1; TRBD2 matches at 13 bases. The CDR3 length is 13 residues. V shed 6 bases and J 15 bases; nucleotides not matched to a gene: 8. CDR1 and CDR2 from the germline V gene are KGHSH and LQKENI. The CDR3 DNA sequence: TGTGCCAGCTCCCTTACTAGCGGGAGGGCCCGGTTCTTC. Encoded protein: CASSLTSGRARFF.

Written as DNA, the CDR3 is TGTGCCAGCAGTTACTCGCCGGGGAGGGCGCAGTATTTT. Translated, it gives CASSYSPGRAQYF. This sequence joins TRBV6-5 and TRBJ2-3; TRBD2 matches at 7 bases. V lost 0 bases and J lost 10; bases outside the gene matches: 4. CDR3 length equals 13 residues. Germline V gene data show CDR1 as MNHEY and CDR2 as SVGAGI.

CDR3 in amino acids: CASSRGFWPQHF. In DNA, the CDR3 is TGTGCCAGCAGTCGAGGTTTTTGGCCCCAGCATTTT. The rearrangement links TRBV28 to TRBJ1-5; D unclear. The CDR3 consists of 12 residues. V dropped 5 bases and J dropped 9 bases, with 11 bases sitting between them. Germline CDR1 is MDHEN and CDR2 is SYDVKM.

The chain couples TRBV28 to TRBJ2-2; 10 bases align to TRBD1. CDR1 is MDHEN and CDR2 is SYDVKM in the germline V gene. The ends lost 4 bases at V and 4 bases at J; junction bases unmatched: 3. The CDR3 length is 15 residues. This CDR3 reads CASSWTGGTTGELFF. CDR3 sequence (DNA): TGTGCCAGCAGTTGGACAGGGGGGACCACCGGGGAGCTGTTTTTT.

J is TRBJ2-3 and V is TRBV6-5; D possibly corresponds to TRBD1 (5 bases). Deletions cut 8 bases from V and 0 bases from J, with 12 bases between. Germline V lookup: CDR1 MNHEY, CDR2 SVGAGI. The CDR3 is 14 amino acids. The CDR3 coding sequence is TGTGCCAGCCAGGGAAGACTCAGCACAGATACGCAGTATTTT. Protein product: CASQGRLSTDTQYF.

This CDR3 is CASSSLAGGLGDTQYF. The CDR3 region has the DNA TGTGCCAGTAGTTCGCTAGCGGGGGGTTTAGGAGATACGCAGTATTTT. V and J are TRBV19 and TRBJ2-3; 11 nucleotides align to TRBD2. Germline V gene sequence: CDR1 LNHDA, CDR2 SQIVND (reference sequence). This CDR3 region has 16 residues. The trim removed 5 bases at V and 5 bases at J, leaving 9 bases unmatched.

The chain has TRBV5-4 and TRBJ1-1; D is possibly TRBD1 (5 bases). The germline CDR1 and CDR2 sequences are SGHNT and YYREEE (reference sequence). This CDR3 is built from 15 residues. The germline V and J ends were trimmed by 0 bases and 0 bases, with 9 bases remaining between them. CDR3 amino acids: CASSLGQLMNTEAFF. The CDR3 DNA reads TGTGCCAGCAGCTTGGGACAGCTAATGAACACTGAAGCTTTCTTT.

CDR3 sequence (DNA): TGTGCCACCAGCAGAGCATCGGCGGGGAATACTGAAGCTTTCTTT. Its protein is CATSRASAGNTEAFF. The chain has TRBV15 and TRBJ1-1; D unresolved. This CDR3 region has 15 residues. V shed 1 base and J shed 5 bases, with 14 bases lying between them. Germline lookup yields CDR1 LNHNV and CDR2 YYDKDF (reference sequence).

This chain links TRBV14 with TRBJ1-1, with TRBD1 matching 11 bases. From germline, CDR1 is SGHDN and CDR2 FVKESK. Trimming removed 1 base from V and 9 bases from J; junction bases left unmatched: 7. The CDR3 runs 15 residues. CDR3 region: CASSQVGQGAVKAFF. In DNA form, the CDR3 reads TGTGCCAGCAGCCAAGTAGGACAGGGGGCAGTTAAAGCTTTCTTT.

The gene calls are TRBV7-9 and TRBJ1-3, with TRBD1 identical over 7 bases. CDR3 length: 17 residues. Germline CDR1 reads SEHNR; CDR2 reads FQNEAQ (reference sequence). Trimming took 3 bases from V and 4 from J; bases not matched to a gene: 12. CDR3 nucleotides: TGTGCCAGCAGCTTCATCGCGACAGGGAGACAAGGAAACACCATATATTTT. Its protein is CASSFIATGRQGNTIYF.